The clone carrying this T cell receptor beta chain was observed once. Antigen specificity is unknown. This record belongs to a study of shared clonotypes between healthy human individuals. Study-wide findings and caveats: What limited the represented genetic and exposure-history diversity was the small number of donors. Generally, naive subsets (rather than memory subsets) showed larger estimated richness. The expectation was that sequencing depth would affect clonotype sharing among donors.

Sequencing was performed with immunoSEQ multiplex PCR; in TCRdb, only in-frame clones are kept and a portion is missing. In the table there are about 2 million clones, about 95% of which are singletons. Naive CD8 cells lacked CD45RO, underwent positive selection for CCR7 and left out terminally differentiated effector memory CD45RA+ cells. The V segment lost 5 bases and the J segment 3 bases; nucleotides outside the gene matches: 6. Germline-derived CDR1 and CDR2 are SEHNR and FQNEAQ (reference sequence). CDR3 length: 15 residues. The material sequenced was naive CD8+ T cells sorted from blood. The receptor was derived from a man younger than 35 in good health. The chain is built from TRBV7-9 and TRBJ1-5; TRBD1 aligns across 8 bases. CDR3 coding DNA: TGTGCCAGCAGCGTGGACAGGGAGGCCAATCAGCCCCAGCATTTT. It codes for CASSVDREANQPQHF. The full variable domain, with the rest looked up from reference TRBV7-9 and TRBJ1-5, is DTGVSQNPRHKITKRGQNVTFRCDPISEHNRLYWYRQTLGQGPEFLTYFQNEAQLEKSRLLSDRFSAERPKGSFSTLEIQRTEQGDSAMYLCASSVDREANQPQHFGDGTRLSIL.